These 3 T cell receptor beta chains came from one sample sequenced in a study of glioma-infiltrating T cells. Using RNA template, CDR3s of TCR alpha and beta were amplified with iRepertoire arm-PCR. TCRdb re-analysed the multiplex PCR reads in MiXCR, keeping a single row per CDR3 protein. Of 100,000 to 150,000 distinct CDR3 sequences listed, 24% are singletons. Sequences were obtained from glioma tissue, nonneoplastic brain tissue, or PBMCs (not recorded which). The receptors originated from a human donor with low-grade glioma or glioblastoma, undergoing nonglioma brain surgery, or in good health (not recorded which).

This chain connects TRBV6-1 to TRBJ2-1; 7 nucleotides match TRBD2. V dropped 6 bases and J dropped 1; count of bases not matched to a gene: 3. Looked up from germline, CDR1 is MNHNS and CDR2 is SASEGT. The CDR3 totals 14 residues. The CDR3 DNA reads as TGTGCCAGCAGGGGGGGGGGGTCCTACAATGAGCAGTTCTTC. Translation gives CASRGGGSYNEQFF.

The chain carries TRBV11-2 and TRBJ2-5, with 8 bases identical to TRBD1. The CDR3 contains 14 residues. The germline gives CDR1 SGHAT, CDR2 FQNNGV. V trimming: 5 bases; J trimming: 3 bases; junction bases outside the gene matches: 5. CDR3: CASSDATGEETQYF. The CDR3 DNA follows: TGTGCCAGCAGCGACGCGACAGGGGAAGAGACCCAGTACTTC.

The chain recombines TRBV10-3 with TRBJ2-5, with 9 bases matching TRBD1. Per germline, CDR1 ENHRY and CDR2 SYGVKD. V lost 9 bases and J lost 5; bases outside the gene matches: 4. The CDR3 is 12 amino acids. CDR3 sequence: CAISDRGETQYF. The DNA for the CDR3 is TGTGCCATTTCGGACAGGGGTGAGACCCAGTACTTC.